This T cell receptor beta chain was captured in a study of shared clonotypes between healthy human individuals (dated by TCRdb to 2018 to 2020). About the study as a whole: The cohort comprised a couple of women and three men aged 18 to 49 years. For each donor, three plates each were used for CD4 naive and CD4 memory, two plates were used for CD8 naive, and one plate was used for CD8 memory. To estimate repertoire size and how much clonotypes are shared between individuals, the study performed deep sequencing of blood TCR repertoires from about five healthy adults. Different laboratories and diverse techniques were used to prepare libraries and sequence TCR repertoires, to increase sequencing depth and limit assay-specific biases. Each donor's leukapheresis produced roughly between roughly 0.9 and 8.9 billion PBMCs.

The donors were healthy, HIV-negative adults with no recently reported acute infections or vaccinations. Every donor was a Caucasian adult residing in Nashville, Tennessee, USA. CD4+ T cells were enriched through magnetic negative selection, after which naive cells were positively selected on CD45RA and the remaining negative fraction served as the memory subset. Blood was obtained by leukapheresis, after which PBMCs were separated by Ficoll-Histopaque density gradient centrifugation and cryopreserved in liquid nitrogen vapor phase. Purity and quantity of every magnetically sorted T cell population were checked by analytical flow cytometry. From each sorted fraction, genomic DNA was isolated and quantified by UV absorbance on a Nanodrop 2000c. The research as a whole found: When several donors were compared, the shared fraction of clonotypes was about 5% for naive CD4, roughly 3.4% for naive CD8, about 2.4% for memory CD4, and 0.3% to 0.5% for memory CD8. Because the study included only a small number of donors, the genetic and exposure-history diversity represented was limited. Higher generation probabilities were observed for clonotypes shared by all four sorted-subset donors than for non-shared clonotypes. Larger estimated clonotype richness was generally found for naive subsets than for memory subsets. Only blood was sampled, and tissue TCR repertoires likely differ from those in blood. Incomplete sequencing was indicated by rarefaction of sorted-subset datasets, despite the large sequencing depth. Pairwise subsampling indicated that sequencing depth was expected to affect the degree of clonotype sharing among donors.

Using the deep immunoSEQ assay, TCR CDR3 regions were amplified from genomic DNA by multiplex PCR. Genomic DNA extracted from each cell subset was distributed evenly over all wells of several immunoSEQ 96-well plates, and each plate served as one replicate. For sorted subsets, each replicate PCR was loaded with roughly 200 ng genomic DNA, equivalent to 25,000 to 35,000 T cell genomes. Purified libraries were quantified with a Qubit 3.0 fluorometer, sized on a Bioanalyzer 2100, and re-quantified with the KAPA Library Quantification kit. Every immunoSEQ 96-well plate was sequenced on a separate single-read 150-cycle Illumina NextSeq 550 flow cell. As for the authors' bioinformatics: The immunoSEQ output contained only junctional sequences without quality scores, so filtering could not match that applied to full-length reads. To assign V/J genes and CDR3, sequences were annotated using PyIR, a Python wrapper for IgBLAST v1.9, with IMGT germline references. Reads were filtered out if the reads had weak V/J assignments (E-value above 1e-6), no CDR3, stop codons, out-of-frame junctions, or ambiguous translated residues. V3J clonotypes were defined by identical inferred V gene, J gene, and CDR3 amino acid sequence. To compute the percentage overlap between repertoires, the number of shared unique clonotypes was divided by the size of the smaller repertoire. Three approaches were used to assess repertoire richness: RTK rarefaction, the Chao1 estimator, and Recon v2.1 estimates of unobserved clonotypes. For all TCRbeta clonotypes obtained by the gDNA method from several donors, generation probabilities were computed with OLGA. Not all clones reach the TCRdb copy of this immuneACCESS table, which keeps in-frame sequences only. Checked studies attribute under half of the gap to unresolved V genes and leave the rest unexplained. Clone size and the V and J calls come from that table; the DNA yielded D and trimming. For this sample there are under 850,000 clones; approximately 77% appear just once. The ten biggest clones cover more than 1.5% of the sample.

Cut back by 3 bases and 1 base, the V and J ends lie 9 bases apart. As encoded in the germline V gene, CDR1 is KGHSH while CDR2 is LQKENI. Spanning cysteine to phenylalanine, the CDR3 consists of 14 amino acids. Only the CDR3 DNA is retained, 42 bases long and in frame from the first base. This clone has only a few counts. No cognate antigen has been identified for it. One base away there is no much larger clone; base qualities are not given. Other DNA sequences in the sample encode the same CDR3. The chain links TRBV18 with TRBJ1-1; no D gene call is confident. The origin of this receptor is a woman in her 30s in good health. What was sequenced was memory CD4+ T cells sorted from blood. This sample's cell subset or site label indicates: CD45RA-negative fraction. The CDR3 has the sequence CASSPGMENTEAFF. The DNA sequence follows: TGTGCCAGCTCACCGGGTATGGAGAACACTGAAGCTTTCTTT.